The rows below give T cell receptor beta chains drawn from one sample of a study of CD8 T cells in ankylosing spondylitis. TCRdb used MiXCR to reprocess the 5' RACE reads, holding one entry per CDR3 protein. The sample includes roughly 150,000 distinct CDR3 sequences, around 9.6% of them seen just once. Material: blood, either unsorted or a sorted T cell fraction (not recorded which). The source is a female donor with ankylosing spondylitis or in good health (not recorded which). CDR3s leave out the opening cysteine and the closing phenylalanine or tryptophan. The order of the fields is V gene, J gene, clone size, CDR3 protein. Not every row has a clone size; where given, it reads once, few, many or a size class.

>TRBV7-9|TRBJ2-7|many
ASSFGRINYEQY
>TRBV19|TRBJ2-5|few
ASSDPGRGFQETQY
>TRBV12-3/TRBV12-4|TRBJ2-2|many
ASSPSGGGTGELF
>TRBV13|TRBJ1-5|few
ASSSRSNQPQH
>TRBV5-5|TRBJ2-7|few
ASSYQGLAGRSSYEQY
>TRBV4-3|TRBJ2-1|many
ASSQESVRSYNEQF
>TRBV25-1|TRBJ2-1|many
ASSDSAKGEGEDEQF
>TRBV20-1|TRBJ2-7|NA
SARVARANYEQY
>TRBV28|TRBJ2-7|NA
ASSKGLAGPYEQY
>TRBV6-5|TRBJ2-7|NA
ASSYSGTGSYEQY
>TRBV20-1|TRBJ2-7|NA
SASGDIAYEQY
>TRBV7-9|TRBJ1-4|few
ASRPLDATNEKLF
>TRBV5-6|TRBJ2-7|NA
ASSSAGGDEQY
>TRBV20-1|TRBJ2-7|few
SARDRGPLSYEQY
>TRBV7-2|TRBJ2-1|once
ASSYLVGSLNEQF
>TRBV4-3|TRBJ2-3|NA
ASSPGAGLAWKDTQY
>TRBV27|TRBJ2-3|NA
ASSLSQGGTDTQY
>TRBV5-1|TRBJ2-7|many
ASRPGKSGEQY
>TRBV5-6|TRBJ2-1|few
ASRPPASLGREQF
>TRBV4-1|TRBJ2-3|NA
ASSHQAYAHNREGDSTDTQY
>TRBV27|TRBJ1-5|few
ASREGTGGSQPQH
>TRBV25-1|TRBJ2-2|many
ASSASGSGELF
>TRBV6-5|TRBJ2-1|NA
ASSYRGGNEQF
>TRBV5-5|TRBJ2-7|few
ASSLHGAYEQY
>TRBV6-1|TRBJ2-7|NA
ASGTPASYEQY
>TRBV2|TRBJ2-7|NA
ASSTGFYEQY
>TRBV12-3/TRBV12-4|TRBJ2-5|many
ASSSTQGWHSETQY
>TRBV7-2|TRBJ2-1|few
ASSLNLAYYNEQF
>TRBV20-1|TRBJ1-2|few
SAVDGRGNYGYT
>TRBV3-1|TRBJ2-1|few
ASSPAQGSYNEQF
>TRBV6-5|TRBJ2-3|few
ASSPAGTGADTQY
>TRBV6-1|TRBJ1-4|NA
ASSERQGIKLF
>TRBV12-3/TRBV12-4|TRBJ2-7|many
ASSFGLAGLGGYEQY
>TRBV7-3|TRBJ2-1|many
ASSLVGSTQDEQF
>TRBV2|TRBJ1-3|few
ASSEDSYSGNTIY
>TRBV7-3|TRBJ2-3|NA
ASSLVAADTQY
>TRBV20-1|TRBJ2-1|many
SAQAGGPNNEQF
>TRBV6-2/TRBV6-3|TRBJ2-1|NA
ASTIFSGLARTEQF
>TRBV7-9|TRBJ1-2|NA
ASSSPTGYYGYT
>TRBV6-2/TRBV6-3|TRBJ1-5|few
ASRPPGRAEQPQH
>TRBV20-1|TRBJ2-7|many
SAQRGRAYEQY
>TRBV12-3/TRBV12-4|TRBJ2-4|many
ASSLEGLENIQY
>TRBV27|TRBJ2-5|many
ASSFSLRETQY